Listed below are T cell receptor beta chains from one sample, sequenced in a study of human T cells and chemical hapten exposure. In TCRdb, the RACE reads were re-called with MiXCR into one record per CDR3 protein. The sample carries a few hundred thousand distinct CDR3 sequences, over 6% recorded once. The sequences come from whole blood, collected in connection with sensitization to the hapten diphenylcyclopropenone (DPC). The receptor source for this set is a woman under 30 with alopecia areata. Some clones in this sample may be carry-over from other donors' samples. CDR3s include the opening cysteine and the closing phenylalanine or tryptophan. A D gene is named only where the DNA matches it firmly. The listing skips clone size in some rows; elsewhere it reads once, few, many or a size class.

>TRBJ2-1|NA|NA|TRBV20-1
TGCAGTGCTCCGCTCGTCCATGAGCAGTTCTTC
CSAPLVHEQFF
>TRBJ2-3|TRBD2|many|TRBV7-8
TGTGCCAGCAGCGCTAGACTAGCGGGGGGGGGCACAGATACGCAGTATTTT
CASSARLAGGGTDTQYF
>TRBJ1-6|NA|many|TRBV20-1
TGCAGTGCTTTAGGGACCGGACAGTACCATAATTCACCCCTCCACTTT
CSALGTGQYHNSPLHF
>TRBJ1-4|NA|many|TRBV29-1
TGCAGCGTTGTCTCCAGAGGGAATGAAAAACTGTTTTTT
CSVVSRGNEKLFF
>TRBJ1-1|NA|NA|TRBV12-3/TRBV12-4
TGTGCCAGCAGTTTACCGACAGGCGGGGACACTGAAGCTTTCTTT
CASSLPTGGDTEAFF
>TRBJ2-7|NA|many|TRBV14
TGTGCCAGCAGCTCATCTGCCCAAAACAACTTCTACGAGCAGTACTTC
CASSSSAQNNFYEQYF
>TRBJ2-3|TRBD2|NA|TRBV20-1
TGCAGTGCAGGGGATTCTAGCGGGAGCACAGATACGCAGTATTTT
CSAGDSSGSTDTQYF
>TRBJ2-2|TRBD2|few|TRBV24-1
TGTGCCACCAGTGATCGGACTAGCGGGAACACCGGGGAGCTGTTTTTT
CATSDRTSGNTGELFF
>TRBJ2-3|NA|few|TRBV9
TGTGCCAGCAGCGTAGATAATACGCAGTATTTT
CASSVDNTQYF
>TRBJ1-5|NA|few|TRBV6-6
TGTGCCAGCAGCCACTGGGGGGGCCCTCCGAATCAGCCCCAGCATTTT
CASSHWGGPPNQPQHF
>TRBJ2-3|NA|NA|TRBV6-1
TGTGCCAGCAGACAAAACAGGGTCGGGGGAGATACGCAGTATTTT
CASRQNRVGGDTQYF
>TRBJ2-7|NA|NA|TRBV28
TGTGCCAGTGAAGCACAGGGAACCTACGAGCAGTACTTC
CASEAQGTYEQYF
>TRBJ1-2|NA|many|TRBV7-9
TGTGCCAGCAGCTTGCGGGGAACCCCGGCTTTTGGCTACACCTTC
CASSLRGTPAFGYTF
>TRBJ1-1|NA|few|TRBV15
TGTGCCACCAGCAGAGTAGGGACTTTGGGGACTGAAGCTTTCTTT
CATSRVGTLGTEAFF
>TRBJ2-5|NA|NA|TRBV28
TGTGCCAGCAGTTTGTATTCTGGGGAGACCCAGTACTTC
CASSLYSGETQYF
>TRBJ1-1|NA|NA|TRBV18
TGTGCCAGCTCACGCACCGGGACGGCGAACACTGAAGCTTTCTTT
CASSRTGTANTEAFF
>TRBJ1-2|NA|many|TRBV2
TGTGCCAGCTTCCCAGGAGGGGCAGGATCTTATGGCTACACCTTC
CASFPGGAGSYGYTF
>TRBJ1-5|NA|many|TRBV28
TGTGCCAGCAGTTTTCGCCAACCCAATCAGCCCCAGCATTTT
CASSFRQPNQPQHF
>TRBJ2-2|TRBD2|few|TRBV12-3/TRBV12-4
TGTGCCAGCAGTTTGTTCTCCCGCGGACTAGCGGGGGGGCTGAACACCGGGGAGCTGTTTTTT
CASSLFSRGLAGGLNTGELFF
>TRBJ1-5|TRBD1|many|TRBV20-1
TGCAGTGCGAAACCTGTCACAGGGGGAGGACAGCCCCAGCATTTT
CSAKPVTGGGQPQHF
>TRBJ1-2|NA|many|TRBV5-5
TGTGCCAGCAGCTTGGGGGACGGCCGGGACTATGGCTACACCTTC
CASSLGDGRDYGYTF
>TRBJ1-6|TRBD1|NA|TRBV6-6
TGTGCCAGCAGTTCACAGGGGGCAGGTTCACCCCTCCACTTT
CASSSQGAGSPLHF
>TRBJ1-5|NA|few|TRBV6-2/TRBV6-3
TGTGCCAGCAGTCTCATGCTAGATCAGCCCCAGCATTTT
CASSLMLDQPQHF
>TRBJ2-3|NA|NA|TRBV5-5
TGTGCCAGCAGCACACACAGGACAGTTCCAGATACGCAGTATTTT
CASSTHRTVPDTQYF
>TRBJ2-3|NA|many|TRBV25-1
TGTGCCAGCAGTGAAGAAGGATTCACAGATACGCAGTATTTT
CASSEEGFTDTQYF
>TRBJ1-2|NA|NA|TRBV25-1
TGTGCCAGCAGTGAAAGACAGTACGGCTACACCTTC
CASSERQYGYTF
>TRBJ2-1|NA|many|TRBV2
TGTGCCAGCAGTGAAAGGGGATATGAGCAGTTCTTC
CASSERGYEQFF
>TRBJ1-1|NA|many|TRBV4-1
TGCGCCAGCAGCCAAGGCGAAGGGAAAAACACTGAAGCTTTCTTT
CASSQGEGKNTEAFF
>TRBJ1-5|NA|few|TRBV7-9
TGTGCCAGCAGCCCCGCGGCGGGGGATAGCAATCAGCCCCAGCATTTT
CASSPAAGDSNQPQHF
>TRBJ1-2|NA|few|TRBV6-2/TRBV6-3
TGTGCCAGCAGCTGGGGGTCGGACTATGGCTACACCTTC
CASSWGSDYGYTF
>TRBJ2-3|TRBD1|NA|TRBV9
TGTGCCAGCAGCGTAGGTCCCTCTGGACAGGGGCGCTACACAGATACGCAGTATTTT
CASSVGPSGQGRYTDTQYF
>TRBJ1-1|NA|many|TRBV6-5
TGTGCCAGCAGTTATACCGTGAGAGGGGGCACTGAAGCTTTCTTT
CASSYTVRGGTEAFF
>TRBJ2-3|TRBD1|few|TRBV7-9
TGTGCCAGCAGCTTCGGGACAGGGGGCCCAGATACGCAGTATTTT
CASSFGTGGPDTQYF
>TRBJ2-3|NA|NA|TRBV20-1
TGCAGTGCCCGCGGTGGGGGATGGGTGGGCACAGATACGCAGTATTTT
CSARGGGWVGTDTQYF
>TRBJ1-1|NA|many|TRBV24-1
TGTGCCACCAGTGATTTGCGGGGGGGAGTGAACACTGAAGCTTTCTTT
CATSDLRGGVNTEAFF
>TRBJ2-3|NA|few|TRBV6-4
TGTGCCAGCGGGCTTGGGGGATCGGATGATACGCAGTATTTT
CASGLGGSDDTQYF
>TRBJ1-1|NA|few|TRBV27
TGTGCCAGCAGTCCGTACCCCGGGACAGAAGCTTTCTTT
CASSPYPGTEAFF
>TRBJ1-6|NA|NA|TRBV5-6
TGTGCCAGCAGCTTGGATACGGGACACTACTATAATTCACCCCTCCACTTT
CASSLDTGHYYNSPLHF
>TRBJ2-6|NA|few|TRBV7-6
TGTGCCAGCAGCCCCCGAGGGGGAACTGGGGCCAACGTCCTGACTTTC
CASSPRGGTGANVLTF
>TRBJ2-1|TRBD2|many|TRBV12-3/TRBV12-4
TGTGCCAGCAGTTTTCGGCGGGGGGGCCCCGGTGAGCAGTTCTTC
CASSFRRGGPGEQFF
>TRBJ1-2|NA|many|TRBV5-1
TGCGCCAGCAGCCCGACACAGGGAGAAGCTAACTATGGCTACACCTTC
CASSPTQGEANYGYTF
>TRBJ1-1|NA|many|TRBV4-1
TGCGCCAGCAGCCAAGATCTGGCAGCCCCGTGGACTGAAGCTTTCTTT
CASSQDLAAPWTEAFF
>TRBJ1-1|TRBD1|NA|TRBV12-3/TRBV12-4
TGTGCCAGCACCAACTCCGGGACAGGGGGCACTGAAGCTTTCTTT
CASTNSGTGGTEAFF
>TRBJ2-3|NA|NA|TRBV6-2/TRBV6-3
TGTGCCAGCAGTTACTCCCCCGGTGCTAGCACAGATACGCAGTATTTT
CASSYSPGASTDTQYF
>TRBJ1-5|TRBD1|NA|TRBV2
TGTGCCAGCAGAGATAACAGGGGGAATCAGCCCCAGCATTTT
CASRDNRGNQPQHF